Presented here are 18 T cell receptor beta chains from one specimen sequenced in a study of blood T cells in healthy people across ages. A sample-barcoded 5' primer and a J-beta primer mix were used in a second PCR of roughly 7 to 11 cycles. TCRdb used MiXCR to reprocess the 5' RACE reads, holding one entry per CDR3 protein. Counted here are approximately 770,000 distinct CDR3 sequences, 58% occurring once; the ten biggest clones make up over 20%. The specimen was blood. These receptor sequences come from a man aged 30 to 45 in good health.

This clonotype appeared a single time. The chain couples TRBV28 to TRBJ1-5; maybe TRBD1 (6 bases). Germline V lookup: CDR1 MDHEN, CDR2 SYDVKM. V lost 6 bases and J 5 bases, leaving 14 bases between the germline ends. The CDR3 contains 14 residues. CDR3 region: CASRQRGGHQPQHF. In nucleotides, the CDR3 is TGTGCCAGCAGACAAAGGGGGGGTCATCAGCCCCAGCATTTT.

The V call is TRBV27, the J call TRBJ2-1; 7 nucleotides agree with TRBD1. The CDR3 contains 17 residues. V gave up 1 base and J gave up 2 bases; unmatched junction bases: 8. CDR1 MNHEY and CDR2 SMNVEV come from the germline V gene (reference sequence). The DNA of the CDR3 is TGTGCCAGCAGTTTATGGCCCCGGACAGGACCCTACAATGAGCAGTTCTTC. Protein sequence: CASSLWPRTGPYNEQFF.

The chain has TRBV7-9 and TRBJ2-5; maybe TRBD1 (5 bases). The V gene lost 5 bases and the J gene lost 5 bases, with 12 bases spanning the gap. Germline CDR1 reads SEHNR; CDR2 reads FQNEAQ (reference sequence). The CDR3 consists of 13 residues. CDR3 amino acids: CASSAPGSETQYF. The CDR3 nucleotides read TGTGCCAGCAGCGCACCAGGGTCGGAGACCCAGTACTTC.

The V call is TRBV30, the J call TRBJ2-4, with D perhaps TRBD1 (5 bases). The J call may be wrong; the DNA end is better matched by TRBJ2-7. Germline V gene data show CDR1 as GTSNPN and CDR2 as SVGIG (reference sequence). The CDR3 is made up of 13 amino acids. CDR3 sequence reads: CAWTRPGTYEQYF. The CDR3 DNA reads TGTGCCTGGACTCGGCCAGGGACCTACGAGCAGTACTTC.

This clonotype was seen more than once but under ten times. The V and J genes are TRBV10-3 and TRBJ1-2; 7 positions agree with TRBD1. This CDR3 is 14 amino acids long. V trimming: 3 bases; J trimming: 2 bases; junction bases outside the gene matches: 3. Germline V lookup: CDR1 ENHRY, CDR2 SYGVKD. As DNA, the CDR3 is TGTGCCATCAGTGAAGGCAGGGGGAACTATGGCTACACCTTC. Amino acid sequence: CAISEGRGNYGYTF.

The chain couples TRBV4-3 to TRBJ2-7; 8 bases are a match to TRBD2. This CDR3 has 17 amino acids. J was trimmed by 2 bases and V by 0 bases; bases with no gene match: 9. Looked up from germline, CDR1 is LGHNA and CDR2 is YSLEER. This CDR3 is CASSQEGEGTSAYEQYF. As DNA, the CDR3 is TGCGCCAGCAGCCAAGAGGGAGAAGGGACTAGTGCCTACGAGCAGTACTTC.

This clonotype was recorded at least ten times. The J gene is TRBJ2-7, the V gene TRBV29-1; TRBD1 might be the D (6 bases). The ends were cut back, 6 bases at V and 2 bases at J, with 8 bases in the middle. This CDR3 is built from 11 residues. Germline CDR1 reads SQVTM; CDR2 reads ANQGSEA. DNA of the CDR3: TGCAGCGTCGAGGGGGCCTACGAGCAGTACTTC. Its protein is CSVEGAYEQYF.

The rearrangement uses TRBV4-3 and TRBJ2-1; a weak D match, TRBD2 (6 bases). V lost 0 bases and J 3 bases, leaving 9 bases between the germline ends. CDR1 and CDR2 from the germline V gene are LGHNA and YSLEER. The CDR3 sequence is 15 residues long. The CDR3 sequence is CASSQERDYYNEQFF. In nucleotides, the CDR3 is TGCGCCAGCAGCCAAGAGCGGGATTACTACAATGAGCAGTTCTTC.

This clonotype was recorded a few times. The chain uses TRBV20-1 and TRBJ1-5; no clear D. CDR1 and CDR2 from the germline V gene are DFQATT and SNEGSKA (reference sequence). V lost 1 base to trimming and J lost 0 bases, with 4 bases between them. The CDR3 is 13 amino acids. CDR3 sequence reads: CSARGVSNQPQHF. The DNA for the CDR3 is TGCAGTGCTAGAGGGGTTAGCAATCAGCCCCAGCATTTT.

As to this clonotype: Given a much more abundant clone one base away, this may be a read error. The CDR3 here is CSVFISGANVLTF. The CDR3 region has the DNA TGCAGCGTTTTTATCTCTGGGGCCAACGTCCTGACTTTC. V usage is TRBV29-1 and J usage is TRBJ2-6; D is undetermined. This CDR3 has 13 residues. The germline V gene encodes CDR1 SQVTM and CDR2 ANQGSEA. V shed 5 bases and J shed 0 bases, with 5 bases lying between them.

About this clonotype itself: A read error may explain this, as a much larger clone is one base away. CDR3 protein: CASTLRAGQETQYF. The DNA of the CDR3 is TGTGCCAGCACCCTTAGGGCGGGTCAAGAGACCCAGTACTTC. The chain carries TRBV28 and TRBJ2-5, with a tentative D call TRBD2 (5 bases). CDR1 is MDHEN and CDR2 is SYDVKM in the germline V gene. The V gene lost 7 bases and the J gene lost 2 bases, with 14 bases spanning the gap. The CDR3 has 14 amino acids. Full variable domain (missing parts from reference TRBV28 and TRBJ2-5): DVKVTQSSRYLVKRTGEKVFLECVQDMDHENMFWYRQDPGLGLRLIYFSYDVKMKEKGDIPEGYSVSREKKERFSLILESASTNQTSMYLCASTLRAGQETQYFGPGTRLLVL.

V gene TRBV7-2 combines with J gene TRBJ2-3, with 8 nucleotides matching TRBD2. J gave up 3 bases and V 4 bases, and 6 bases lay outside the gene matches. CDR1 is SGHTA, CDR2 FQGNSA, per germline. CDR3 size: 15 residues. CDR3 protein: CASSSDGGGTDTQYF. Written as DNA, the CDR3 is TGTGCCAGCAGCTCCGACGGGGGGGGAACAGATACGCAGTATTTT.

This clonotype occurred once. The chain joins TRBV9 to TRBJ2-5, with 9 positions matching TRBD2. The J call may be mistaken, given a closer DNA end match to TRBJ2-7. Germline CDR1 reads SGDLS; CDR2 reads YYNGEE. The CDR3 totals 16 residues. The CDR3: CASSAGLAGPSYEQYF. The CDR3 bases are TGTGCCAGCAGCGCCGGTCTAGCGGGACCTTCCTACGAGCAGTACTTC.

This clonotype was seen more than once but under ten times. The J gene is TRBJ2-1, the V gene TRBV20-1; no definite D call. V was clipped by 5 bases and J by 6 bases, with 5 bases between them. The CDR3 extends over 10 amino acids. Germline lookup yields CDR1 DFQATT and CDR2 SNEGSKA (reference sequence). CDR3 sequence reads: CSAFGNEQFF. The CDR3 DNA reads as TGCAGTGCTTTCGGCAATGAGCAGTTCTTC.

The chain combines TRBV6-6 with TRBJ2-7; possible D gene TRBD2, 5 bases. Germline CDR1 reads MNHNY; CDR2 reads SVGAGI (reference sequence). CDR3 length equals 13 residues. V lost 9 bases, J lost 4 bases, and 16 bases lay in between. The CDR3 coding sequence is TGTGCCAGTGTCTCCCCGGGAAGATACGAGCAGTACTTC. Translation: CASVSPGRYEQYF.

To note about this clonotype: Relative to the germline gene, one junction end is altered; a read error may explain this. J is TRBJ1-6 and V is TRBV6-1; possibly TRBD1 for D (5 bases). CDR1 is MNHNS, CDR2 SASEGT, per germline. This CDR3 region has 16 residues. The CDR3 coding sequence is TGTGCCAGCAGTGATCCTCGGAGGGGCTATCATTCACCCCTCCACTTT. Protein: CASSDPRRGYHSPLHF.

This rearrangement joins TRBV5-1 to TRBJ2-1; 7 positions match TRBD1. The CDR3 length is 13 residues. Unmatched junction bases numbered 10, after V lost 2 bases and J lost 14 bases. The V gene's germline CDR1 is SGHRS and CDR2 YFSETQ. CDR3 region: CASSLIPGQLKFF. The CDR3 bases are TGCGCCAGCAGCTTAATCCCGGGACAGCTTAAGTTCTTC.

This chain joins TRBV20-1 and TRBJ2-1, with 9 bases that match TRBD2. The V segment lost 3 bases and the J segment 5 bases; nucleotides outside the gene matches: 14. Germline CDR1 DFQATT, CDR2 SNEGSKA (reference sequence). The CDR3 totals 17 residues. For the CDR3, the DNA is TGCAGTGCTAGTGTTAGCGGGAGACCCCTCATGGACAATGAGCAGTTCTTC. It is translated as CSASVSGRPLMDNEQFF.